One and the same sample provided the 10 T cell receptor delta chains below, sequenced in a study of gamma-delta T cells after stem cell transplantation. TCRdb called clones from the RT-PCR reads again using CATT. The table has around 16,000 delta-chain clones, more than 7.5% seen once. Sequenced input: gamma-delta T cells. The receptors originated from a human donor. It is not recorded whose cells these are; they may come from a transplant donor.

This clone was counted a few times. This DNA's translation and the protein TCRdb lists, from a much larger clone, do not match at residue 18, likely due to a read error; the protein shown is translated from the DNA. CDR3 region: CACDPVLGDTGSKYTDKPIF. In DNA form, the CDR3 reads TGTGCCTGTGACCCGGTTTTGGGGGATACGGGGTCTAAGTACACCGATAAACCCATCTTT. The chain uses TRDV2 and TRDJ1; 11 bases match TRDD3. CDR1 GEAIGNYY and CDR2 EKD come from the germline V gene. There are 20 residues in the CDR3.

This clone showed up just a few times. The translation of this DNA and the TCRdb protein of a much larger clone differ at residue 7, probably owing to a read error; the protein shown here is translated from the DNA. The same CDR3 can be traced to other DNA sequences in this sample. The CDR3 DNA is TGTGCCTGTGACTCTCTCCTGGGGGATACGGTCACAGATAAACTCATCTTT. Its protein is CACDSLLGDTVTDKLIF. The chain employs TRDV2 and TRDJ1, with 12 bases that match TRDD3. The CDR3 runs to 17 residues. With 3 bases clipped from V and 5 bases from J, the junction kept 12 bases outside the gene matches. Germline V gives CDR1 GEAIGNYY, CDR2 EKD.

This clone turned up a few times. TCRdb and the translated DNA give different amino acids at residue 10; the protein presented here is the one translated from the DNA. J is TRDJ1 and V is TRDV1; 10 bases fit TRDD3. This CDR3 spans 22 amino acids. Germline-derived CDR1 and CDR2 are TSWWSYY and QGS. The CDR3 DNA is TGTGCTATTGGGGAAATCTGGGAGGCGATGGATGAGGACTGGGGGATGGGCGATAAACTCATCTTT. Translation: CAIGEIWEAMDEDWGMGDKLIF.

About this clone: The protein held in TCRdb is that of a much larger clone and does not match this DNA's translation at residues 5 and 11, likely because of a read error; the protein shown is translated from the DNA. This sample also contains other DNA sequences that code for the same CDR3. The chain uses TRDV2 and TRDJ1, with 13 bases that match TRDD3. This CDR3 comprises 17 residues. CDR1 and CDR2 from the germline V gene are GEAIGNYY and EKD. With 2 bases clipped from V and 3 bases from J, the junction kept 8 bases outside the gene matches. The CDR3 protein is CACDILLGDTLADKLIF. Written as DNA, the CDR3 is TGTGCCTGTGACATACTACTGGGGGATACGCTGGCCGATAAACTCATCTTT.

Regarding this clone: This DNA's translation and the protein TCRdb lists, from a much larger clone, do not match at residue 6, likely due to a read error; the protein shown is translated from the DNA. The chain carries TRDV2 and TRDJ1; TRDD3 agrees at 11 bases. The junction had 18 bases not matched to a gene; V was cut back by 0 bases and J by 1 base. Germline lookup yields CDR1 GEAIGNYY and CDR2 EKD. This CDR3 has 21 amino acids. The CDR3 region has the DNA TGTGCCTGTGACACCATGTCGCTGGGGGATACTTCTACCCAATCCACCGATAAACTCATCTTT. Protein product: CACDTMSLGDTSTQSTDKLIF.

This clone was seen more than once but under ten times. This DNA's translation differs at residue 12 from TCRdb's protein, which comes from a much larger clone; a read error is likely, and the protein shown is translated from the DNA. CDR3 sequence reads: CALWGFLPVLGGTDTDKLIF. In DNA form, the CDR3 reads TGTGCTCTGTGGGGCTTCCTACCTGTACTGGGGGGTACGGACACCGATAAACTCATCTTT. This chain links TRDV1 with TRDJ1; D is perhaps TRDD2 or TRDD3 (8 bases each). The CDR3 extends over 20 amino acids. Deletions cut 9 bases from V and 0 bases from J, with 32 bases between. The germline CDR1 and CDR2 sequences are TSWWSYY and QGS.

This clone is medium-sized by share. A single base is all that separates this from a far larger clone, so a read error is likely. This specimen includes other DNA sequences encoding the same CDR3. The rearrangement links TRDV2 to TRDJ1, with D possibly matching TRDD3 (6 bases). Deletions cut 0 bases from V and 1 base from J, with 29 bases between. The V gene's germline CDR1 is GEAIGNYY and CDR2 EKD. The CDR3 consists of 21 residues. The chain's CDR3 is CACDTVESNRRTGGLTDKLIF. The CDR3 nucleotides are TGTGCCTGTGACACCGTTGAGTCCAACCGGCGTACGGGGGGACTCACCGATAAACTCATCTTT.

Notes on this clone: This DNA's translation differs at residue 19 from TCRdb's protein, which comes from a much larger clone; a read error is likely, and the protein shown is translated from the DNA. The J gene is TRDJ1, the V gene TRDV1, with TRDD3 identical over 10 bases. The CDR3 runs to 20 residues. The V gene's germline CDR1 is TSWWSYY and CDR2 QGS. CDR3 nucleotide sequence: TGTGCTCTTGGGAATCTTCCTACCTACTGGGGGATCGGAGGTACCGATAAACTCACCTTT. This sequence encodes CALGNLPTYWGIGGTDKLTF.

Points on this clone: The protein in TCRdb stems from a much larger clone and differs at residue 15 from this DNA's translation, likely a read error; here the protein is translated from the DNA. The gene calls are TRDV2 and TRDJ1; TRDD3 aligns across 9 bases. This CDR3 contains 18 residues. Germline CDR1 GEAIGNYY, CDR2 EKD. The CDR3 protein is CACDTVSPVLGDTDRLIF. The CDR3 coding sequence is TGTGCCTGTGACACCGTTTCCCCGGTACTGGGGGACACCGATAGACTCATCTTT.

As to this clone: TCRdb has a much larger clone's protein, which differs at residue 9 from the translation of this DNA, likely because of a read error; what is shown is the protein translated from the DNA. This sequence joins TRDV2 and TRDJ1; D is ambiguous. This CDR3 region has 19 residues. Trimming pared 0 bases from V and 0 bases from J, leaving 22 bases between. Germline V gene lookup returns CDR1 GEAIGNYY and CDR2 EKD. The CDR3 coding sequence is TGTGCCTGTGACACCGCGGCGAACTTGGGACACACGTACACCGATAAACTCATCTTT. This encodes CACDTAANLGHTYTDKLIF.